Presented here are 21 T cell receptor beta chains from one specimen sequenced in a study of prognosis after radiotherapy for stage I lung cancer. Amplification of TCR beta CDR3 from genomic DNA used two-round multiplex PCR. It was primers specific to each TRBV and TRBJ gene that first-round PCR used. TCRdb redid the calling of the multiplex PCR reads with MiXCR, one entry per CDR3 protein. The top ten hold 30% to 35% of the sample, which has tens of thousands of distinct CDR3 sequences, about 30% seen once. The sample was PBMCs, taken before or after stereotactic body radiation therapy (not recorded which). These receptors all come from a donor aged 50 or older with non-small cell lung cancer.

This clonotype was seen at least ten times. The chain is built from TRBV7-3 and TRBJ2-1, with a tentative D call TRBD2 (5 bases). The CDR3 loop spans 14 amino acids. V was clipped by 4 bases and J by 6 bases, with 13 bases between them. The V gene's germline CDR1 is SGHTA and CDR2 FQGTGA. DNA of the CDR3: TGTGCCAGCAGCTCAAGCCGGGCGGGCAATGAGCAGTTCTTC. As protein: CASSSSRAGNEQFF. Supplemented by reference TRBV7-3 and TRBJ2-1, the full variable domain reads GAGVSQTPSNKVTEKGKYVELRCDPISGHTALYWYRQSLGQGPEFLIYFQGTGAADDSGLPNDRFFAVRPEGSVSTLKIQRTERGDSAVYLCASSSSRAGNEQFFGPGTRLTVL.

This clonotype was seen repeatedly, ten times or more. In nucleotides, the CDR3 is TGTGCCAGCAGTCACCTACAGGGGTCGGGCAATCAGCCCCAGCATTTT. It is translated as CASSHLQGSGNQPQHF. V usage is TRBV12-3 or TRBV12-4 and J usage is TRBJ1-5, with 7 bases that match TRBD1. The CDR3 consists of 16 residues. V lost 5 bases, J lost 2 bases, and 9 bases stayed unmatched.

This clonotype was picked up a small number of times. One base away lies a much larger clone, so this may be a sequencing read error. The J gene is TRBJ2-5, the V gene TRBV5-1; TRBD2 is a possible D gene (6 bases). The germline V and J ends were trimmed by 4 bases and 4 bases, with 20 bases remaining between them. Per the germline V gene, CDR1 is SGHRS and CDR2 is YFSETQ. The CDR3 length is 16 residues. In DNA form, the CDR3 reads TGCGCCAGCAGCCTAGGACTATCGGGAGAGGGAGAGACCCAGTACTTC. Translating gives CASSLGLSGEGETQYF.

This clonotype was seen repeatedly, ten times or more. The chain couples TRBV2 to TRBJ1-2; D is unresolved. The CDR3 is made up of 12 amino acids. CDR1 is SNHLY and CDR2 is FYNNEI in the germline V gene. Trimming removed 6 bases from V and 8 bases from J, with 13 bases in between. CDR3 nucleotide sequence: TGTGCCAGCAGGGGCCTATCGGGGGGCTACACCTTC. Its protein product is CASRGLSGGYTF.

Ten or more counts support this clonotype. The CDR3 is CAWSVKPGGQPQHF. DNA of the CDR3: TGTGCCTGGAGTGTCAAGCCCGGGGGTCAGCCCCAGCATTTT. The V and J genes are TRBV30 and TRBJ1-5, with a tentative D call TRBD1 (5 bases). Looked up from germline, CDR1 is GTSNPN and CDR2 is SVGIG (reference sequence). Trimming removed 0 bases from V and 6 bases from J, with 12 bases in between. The CDR3 is 14 residues long.

This clonotype was observed at least ten times. This chain uses TRBV24-1 with TRBJ1-5; 9 positions agree with TRBD1. This CDR3 region has 15 residues. The germline V gene encodes CDR1 KGHDR and CDR2 SFDVKD. V lost 3 bases and J lost 5; bases outside the gene matches: 4. The CDR3 spells CATSDRDREDQPQHF. In DNA, the CDR3 is TGTGCCACCAGTGATCGGGACAGGGAGGATCAGCCCCAGCATTTT.

This clonotype was picked up one time. This may be a read error, as it is one base from a much larger clone. This sequence joins TRBV6-5 and TRBJ1-4; a weak D match, TRBD1 (5 bases). V dropped 4 bases and J dropped 7 bases, with 19 bases sitting between them. The CDR3 is 16 amino acids. Germline loops: CDR1 MNHEY, CDR2 SVGAGI. The CDR3 is CASSFPGGTASEKLFF. The CDR3 DNA follows: TGTGCCAGCAGTTTCCCGGGGGGAACGGCTAGTGAAAAACTGTTTTTT.

Concerning this clonotype itself: The junction departs from germline at one end; a sequencing error may be responsible. The V call is TRBV6-5, the J call TRBJ1-1; a possible D gene is TRBD1 (5 bases). The CDR3 runs to 15 residues. Germline loops: CDR1 MNHEY, CDR2 SVGAGI. The CDR3 region has the DNA TGTGCCAGCATTTACGGGGGAAGTATGAACACTGAGGCTTTCTTT. This translates into CASIYGGSMNTEAFF.

By share, this clonotype counts as medium-sized (0.01 to 0.1%). V and J are TRBV6-1 and TRBJ1-6; 8 bases line up with TRBD1. Trimming removed 6 bases from V and 8 bases from J; junction bases left unmatched: 6. From germline, CDR1 is MNHNS and CDR2 SASEGT. The CDR3 covers 14 residues. The CDR3 region has the DNA TGTGCCAGCAGCAGACAGGGGCGAGATTCACCCCTCCACTTT. Protein product: CASSRQGRDSPLHF.

In nucleotides, the CDR3 is TGTGCCAGCTCAATGGACAGAGAGTATGGCTACACCTTC. Translating it yields CASSMDREYGYTF. The chain uses TRBV18 and TRBJ1-2; perhaps TRBD1 as D (6 bases). Trimming cost V 5 bases and J 5 bases, with 12 bases left between them. This CDR3 comprises 13 residues. Looked up from germline, CDR1 is KGHSH and CDR2 is LQKENI.

This clonotype was detected ten times or more. CDR3: CASSSSGSPDTQYF. CDR3 DNA sequence: TGTGCCAGCAGTTCTAGCGGGAGCCCAGATACGCAGTATTTT. The chain is built from TRBV12-3 or TRBV12-4 and TRBJ2-3, with 10 positions matching TRBD2. Germline trimming cut 4 bases from V and 4 bases from J; bases unmatched to any gene: 2. The CDR3 has 14 residues.

This clonotype appeared once. A far bigger clonotype differs at one base, so this is likely a read error. The rearrangement uses TRBV6-2 or TRBV6-3 and TRBJ2-7, with 8 nucleotides matching TRBD1. Germline lookup yields CDR1 MNHEY and CDR2 SVGEGT. V shed 6 bases, J shed 1 base, and the junction held 11 bases outside the gene matches. The CDR3 extends over 16 amino acids. CDR3 DNA sequence: TGTGCCAGCAGGCCACAGGGGGTTGTAATTTCCTACGAGCAGTACTTC. This translates into CASRPQGVVISYEQYF.

The rearrangement links TRBV11-3 to TRBJ2-1; perhaps TRBD2 as D (5 bases). CDR3 length equals 16 residues. CDR1 is SGHNT and CDR2 is YENEEA in the germline V gene. The V end was cut by 1 base, the J end by 5 bases, with 15 bases between. The CDR3 reads CASSLGPPGVNNEQFF. CDR3 DNA sequence: TGTGCCAGCAGCTTAGGGCCTCCCGGGGTTAACAATGAGCAGTTCTTC.

Regarding this clonotype: A far larger clone is one base from this, pointing to a likely read error. The chain is built from TRBV28 and TRBJ2-7; D gene uncertain. Deletions cut 5 bases from V and 0 bases from J, with 8 bases between. The CDR3 is made up of 13 amino acids. Germline CDR1 and CDR2: MDHEN and SYDVKM. CDR3 sequence reads: CASSPICSYEQYF. Here the CDR3 DNA reads TGTGCCAGCAGTCCGATTTGCTCCTACGAGCAGTACTTC.

The chain links TRBV28 to TRBJ2-1; 8 nucleotides agree with TRBD2. CDR1 is MDHEN, CDR2 SYDVKM, per germline. After removal of 3 bases from V and 7 bases from J, the junction contained 8 bases not matched to a gene. The CDR3 contains 15 residues. The CDR3 loop is CASSFLREEINEQFF. The CDR3 bases are TGTGCCAGCAGTTTTTTGCGGGAGGAGATAAATGAGCAGTTCTTC. Full variable domain (remainder filled in from reference TRBV28 and TRBJ2-1): DVKVTQSSRYLVKRTGEKVFLECVQDMDHENMFWYRQDPGLGLRLIYFSYDVKMKEKGDIPEGYSVSREKKERFSLILESASTNQTSMYLCASSFLREEINEQFFGPGTRLTVL.

The table lists this clonotype with many counts. The chain links TRBV20-1 to TRBJ1-5, with unresolved D. Per the germline V gene, CDR1 is DFQATT and CDR2 is SNEGSKA (reference sequence). V was pared by 7 bases and J by 1 base, with 14 bases between. The CDR3 consists of 14 residues. The CDR3: CSVRYTDSNQPQHF. The CDR3 nucleotides are TGCAGTGTTCGATACACGGACAGCAATCAGCCCCAGCATTTT.

The table lists this clonotype with many counts. The chain uses TRBV27 and TRBJ2-5; D may be TRBD1 or TRBD2 (6 bases each). The CDR3 is 13 amino acids. Germline-derived CDR1 and CDR2 are MNHEY and SMNVEV (reference sequence). V was trimmed by 2 bases and J by 5 bases, leaving 9 bases between them. CDR3 region: CASSLRGVETQYF. CDR3 coding DNA: TGTGCCAGCAGTTTAAGGGGGGTGGAGACCCAGTACTTC.

Comment on this clonotype: Since no conserved phenylalanine or tryptophan closes the CDR3, a read error is the likely cause. The DNA is omitted, as the CDR3 cannot be located on it reliably, and the CDR3 follows TCRdb's listing. The chain uses TRBV6-4 and TRBJ1-6. Germline V lookup: CDR1 MRHNA, CDR2 SNTAGT. The CDR3 length equals 8 residues, ends included. CDR3 loop: CASSLLAG.

This clonotype showed up many times. The genes are TRBV19 and TRBJ2-7; no reliable D call. The ends were cut back, 6 bases at V and 1 base at J, with 16 bases in the middle. The CDR3 has 15 residues. Germline loops: CDR1 LNHDA, CDR2 SQIVND (reference sequence). The CDR3 bases are TGTGCCAGTAGCGACCCCAGGCGGAGATCCTACGAGCAGTACTTC. Translating it yields CASSDPRRRSYEQYF.

Many counts were recorded for this clonotype. V usage is TRBV12-5 and J usage is TRBJ1-6, with TRBD1 as a possible D gene (5 bases). The CDR3 runs 14 residues. Trimming removed 6 bases from V and 9 bases from J, with 15 bases in between. The germline V gene encodes CDR1 LGHNT and CDR2 FRNRAP. CDR3 DNA sequence: TGTGCTAGTGGCGCCGCAGGGCTGAGTTCACCCCTCCACTTT. This translates into CASGAAGLSSPLHF.

Points on this clonotype: It is likely a read error: a sequence one base away is far more abundant. The V and J genes are TRBV6-2 or TRBV6-3 and TRBJ1-2, with unresolved D. Per germline, CDR1 MNHEY and CDR2 SVGEGT. V shed 11 bases and J shed 4 bases, with 23 bases lying between them. This CDR3 comprises 15 residues. The DNA for the CDR3 is TGTGCCTCGGAGACATCCTCCAACCTTGCCTATGGCTACACCTTC. Translating it yields CASETSSNLAYGYTF.